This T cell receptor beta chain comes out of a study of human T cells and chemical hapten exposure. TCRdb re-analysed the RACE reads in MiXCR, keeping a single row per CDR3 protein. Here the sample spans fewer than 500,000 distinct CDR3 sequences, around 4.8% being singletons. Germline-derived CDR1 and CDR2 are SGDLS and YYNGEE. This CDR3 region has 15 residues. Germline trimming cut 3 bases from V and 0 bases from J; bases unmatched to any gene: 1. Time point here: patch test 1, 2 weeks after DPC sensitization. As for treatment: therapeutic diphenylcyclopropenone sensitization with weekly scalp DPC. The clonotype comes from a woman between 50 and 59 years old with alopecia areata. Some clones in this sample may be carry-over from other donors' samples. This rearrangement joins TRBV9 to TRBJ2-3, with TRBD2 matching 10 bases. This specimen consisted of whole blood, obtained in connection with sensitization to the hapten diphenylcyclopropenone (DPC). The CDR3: CASSATSGSTDTQYF. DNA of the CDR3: TGTGCCAGCAGCGCGACTAGCGGGAGCACAGATACGCAGTATTTT.